The clone carrying this T cell receptor beta chain came up a few times. This sample stems from a study of blood T cell repertoires in COVID-19. Study overall: Samples of COVID-19 (acute and convalescent) were obtained from the United States, Italy and Spain. Sources were T cells, B-cell-depleted T cells, or PBMCs; the material itself was cDNA or gDNA.

In the authors' workflow: The authors estimated nucleated cell counts from reference gene primer amplification. Using immunoSEQ multiplex PCR, the repertoire was profiled, and TCRdb retains in-frame clones only, with some absent. That table gives V, J and clone size, and the DNA gave D and trimming. The table has just under 65,000 clones, 65% to 90% seen once; the top ten hold 1.2%. The V gene end was trimmed by 3 bases and the J gene end by 5 bases; junction bases not matched to a gene: 8. The CDR3 is 15 residues long. Germline lookup yields CDR1 LNHNV and CDR2 YYDKDF (reference sequence). The TCR comes from a man between 40 and 49 years old with acute or convalescent COVID-19. The rearrangement links TRBV15 to TRBJ2-5, with 8 bases that match TRBD1. The sequenced material came from peripheral blood. Here the CDR3 reads CATSSRGQGRETQYF. The CDR3 region has the DNA TGTGCCACCAGCAGTCGAGGACAGGGAAGGGAGACCCAGTACTTC.